Listed below are T cell receptor beta chains from one sample, sequenced in a study of cytomegalovirus exposure and HLA in healthy donors. Sequencing used immunoSEQ multiplex PCR; TCRdb keeps in-frame clones, though not all of them. The data hold roughly 150,000 clones, with around 75% observed a single time. Sequencing used PBMCs. The receptor source for this set is a man in his late teens or twenties in good health and CMV-seropositive. The CDR3 runs from the conserved cysteine through the conserved F or W. The order of the fields is CDR3 length, J gene, V gene, D gene, clone size, CDR3 protein, CDR3 DNA. A D gene is named only where the DNA matches it firmly. Some rows mark clone size as missing; the rest say once, few, many or name a class of expanded clone.

16 | TRBJ1-3 | TRBV18 | - | - | CASSPQGTHSGNTIYF | TGTGCCAGCTCGCCGCAGGGGACACACTCTGGAAACACCATATATTTT
15 | TRBJ2-1 | TRBV6-6 | - | - | CASSRSEASYNEQFF | TGTGCCAGCAGTAGGTCGGAGGCATCCTACAATGAGCAGTTCTTC
13 | TRBJ2-1 | TRBV10-3 | - | - | CAISPSAVRGQFF | TGTGCCATCAGTCCCTCAGCGGTCAGAGGACAGTTCTTC
16 | TRBJ2-3 | TRBV10-1 | TRBD2 | - | CASSESLAGFGDTQYF | TGCGCCAGCAGTGAGTCCCTAGCGGGATTTGGAGATACGCAGTATTTT
14 | TRBJ2-7 | TRBV29-1 | TRBD2 | - | CSVVVRGGGYEQYF | TGCAGCGTTGTGGTCCGGGGGGGTGGGTACGAGCAGTACTTC
17 | TRBJ2-7 | TRBV13 | - | - | CASSLNILGASSYEQYF | TGTGCCAGCAGCTTAAATATTTTAGGTGCTAGCTCCTACGAGCAGTACTTC
16 | TRBJ2-7 | TRBV18 | TRBD1 | - | CASSPQGASTFYEQYF | TGTGCCAGCTCACCACAGGGGGCTTCAACCTTCTACGAGCAGTACTTC
12 | TRBJ1-2 | TRBV6-5 | - | once | CATNPGNYGYTF | TGTGCCACCAACCCGGGGAACTATGGCTACACCTTC
11 | TRBJ1-2 | TRBV28 | - | - | CASSLDGGYTF | TGTGCCAGCAGTCTCGACGGGGGCTACACCTTC
16 | TRBJ2-3 | TRBV5-5 | TRBD2 | few | CASSLKPSGGTDTQYF | TGTGCCAGCAGCTTAAAACCGAGCGGGGGCACAGATACGCAGTATTTT
15 | TRBJ2-1 | TRBV7-9 | TRBD2 | - | CASSHGLAVNDEQFF | TGTGCCAGCAGCCACGGACTAGCCGTAAACGATGAGCAGTTCTTC
15 | TRBJ1-1 | TRBV7-3 | TRBD1 | - | CASSLAGPGGTEAFF | TGTGCCAGCAGCTTAGCCGGGCCAGGGGGCACTGAAGCTTTCTTT
15 | TRBJ2-5 | TRBV5-1 | TRBD2 | few | CASSRTSGRIGFQYF | TGCGCCAGCAGTCGGACTAGCGGGAGAATAGGGTTTCAGTACTTC
14 | TRBJ1-5 | TRBV7-8 | - | - | CASSLNRGNQPQHF | TGTGCCAGCAGCTTAAACAGGGGCAATCAGCCCCAGCATTTT
13 | TRBJ2-7 | TRBV29-1 | TRBD1 | once | CSVTGTGAYEQYF | TGCAGCGTTACCGGGACAGGCGCCTACGAGCAGTACTTC
14 | TRBJ2-2 | TRBV27 | - | - | CASSLFRLTGELFF | TGTGCCAGCAGTTTATTCAGGCTTACCGGGGAGCTGTTTTTT
14 | TRBJ2-7 | TRBV2 | TRBD1 | - | CAGKDRVSAYEQYF | TGTGCCGGGAAAGACAGGGTATCAGCTTACGAGCAGTACTTC
17 | TRBJ2-5 | TRBV5-1 | TRBD2 | - | CASSLVLAGDLQETQYF | TGCGCCAGCAGCTTGGTGCTAGCGGGAGACCTGCAAGAGACCCAGTACTTC
14 | TRBJ1-6 | TRBV5-4 | - | - | CASSLVGGNSPLHF | TGTGCCAGCAGCTTGGTAGGAGGAAATTCACCCCTCCACTTT
14 | TRBJ2-7 | TRBV25-1 | - | - | CASSEYGGGHEQYF | TGTGCCAGCAGTGAATATGGTGGGGGCCACGAGCAGTACTTC
16 | TRBJ2-1 | TRBV18 | TRBD2 | - | CASSPRATGRNNEQFF | TGTGCCAGCTCACCTCGGGCGACCGGGAGGAACAATGAGCAGTTCTTC
13 | TRBJ2-5 | TRBV7-2 | - | - | CASSLAGAGTQYF | TGTGCCAGCAGCTTAGCGGGAGCAGGGACCCAGTACTTC
13 | TRBJ1-1 | TRBV7-3 | - | - | CASSSGRDTEAFF | TGTGCCAGCAGCTCCGGGCGGGACACTGAAGCTTTCTTT
15 | TRBJ2-5 | TRBV14 | - | - | CASSQDRIRGETQYF | TGTGCCAGCAGCCAAGATAGGATTAGGGGAGAGACCCAGTACTTC
14 | TRBJ2-3 | TRBV19 | TRBD1 | - | CASSSHRGPDTQYF | TGTGCCAGTAGTAGTCACAGGGGGCCGGATACGCAGTATTTT
15 | TRBJ1-2 | TRBV6-5 | - | - | CASSHTGTGMDGYTF | TGTGCCAGCAGCCACACGGGTACAGGGATGGATGGCTACACCTTC
13 | TRBJ1-5 | TRBV29-1 | - | - | CSVGTDSSGLQHF | TGCAGCGTTGGGACGGACAGTTCAGGGCTTCAGCATTTT
14 | TRBJ2-7 | TRBV18 | - | - | CASTTGTSASEQYF | TGTGCCAGCACGACGGGTACTTCCGCAAGCGAGCAGTACTTC
15 | TRBJ2-7 | TRBV27 | - | - | CASSLVGGASHEQYF | TGTGCCAGCAGTTTGGTTGGGGGCGCTTCCCACGAGCAGTACTTC
15 | TRBJ2-3 | TRBV7-9 | TRBD2 | - | CASSLGGREGDTQYF | TGTGCCAGCAGCTTAGGCGGGAGAGAGGGGGATACGCAGTATTTT
14 | TRBJ2-1 | TRBV5-6 | - | - | CASSLIDSYNEQFF | TGTGCCAGCAGCCTAATTGACAGTTACAATGAGCAGTTCTTC
12 | TRBJ1-1 | TRBV30 | - | - | CAWSGGIVEAFF | TGTGCCTGGAGCGGGGGTATAGTTGAAGCTTTCTTT
12 | TRBJ1-2 | TRBV6-1 | - | - | CASSEKYYGYPF | TGTGCCAGCAGCGAAAAATACTATGGCTACCCCTTC
14 | TRBJ2-3 | TRBV5-1 | - | few | CASGPGLSTDTQYF | TGCGCCAGCGGTCCGGGACTCTCCACAGATACGCAGTATTTT
13 | TRBJ2-5 | TRBV18 | TRBD1 | - | CASSPGQEETQYF | TGTGCCAGCTCACCGGGACAGGAAGAGACCCAGTACTTC
16 | TRBJ1-1 | TRBV10-3 | TRBD1 | - | CAISESGRGPHTEAFF | TGTGCCATCAGTGAGTCGGGCAGGGGGCCTCACACTGAAGCTTTCTTT
12 | TRBJ2-7 | TRBV7-8 | - | - | CASLGLTYEQYF | TGTGCCAGCTTAGGACTGACCTACGAGCAGTACTTC
16 | TRBJ1-5 | TRBV6-1 | - | - | CASSERQDLSNQPQHF | TGTGCCAGCAGTGAACGACAGGACCTAAGCAATCAGCCCCAGCATTTT
15 | TRBJ1-1 | TRBV6-5 | TRBD1 | few | CASSRNRGRFTEAFF | TGTGCCAGCAGTAGAAACAGGGGGCGCTTCACTGAAGCTTTCTTT
18 | TRBJ2-7 | TRBV28 | TRBD2 | once | CASSPRWLAGREGNEQYF | TGTGCCAGCAGCCCCCGTTGGCTAGCGGGACGGGAGGGAAACGAGCAGTACTTC
14 | TRBJ2-7 | TRBV15 | TRBD1 | - | CATSTTGGWYEQYF | TGTGCCACCAGTACGACAGGGGGATGGTACGAGCAGTACTTC
14 | TRBJ1-6 | TRBV4-1 | - | - | CASSQDYRNSPLHF | TGCGCCAGCAGCCAAGATTATAGAAATTCACCCCTCCACTTT
15 | TRBJ2-1 | TRBV11-2 | TRBD2 | once | CASSLATSGYNEQFF | TGTGCCAGCAGCTTAGCGACTAGCGGCTACAATGAGCAGTTCTTC
16 | TRBJ2-1 | TRBV27 | TRBD2 | - | CASSLTSGRTGDEQFF | TGTGCCAGCAGCCTGACTAGCGGGAGAACTGGAGATGAGCAGTTCTTC
16 | TRBJ2-5 | TRBV28 | TRBD2 | - | CASTQAPSSGQETQYF | TGTGCCAGCACCCAGGCCCCCTCTAGCGGGCAAGAGACCCAGTACTTC
12 | TRBJ1-1 | TRBV7-9 | - | - | CASSLERTEAFF | TGTGCCAGCAGCTTAGAGAGGACTGAAGCTTTCTTT
13 | TRBJ1-4 | TRBV2 | - | once | CASSDTYNEKLFF | TGTGCCAGCAGTGACACATATAATGAAAAACTGTTTTTT
15 | TRBJ2-1 | TRBV11-1 | TRBD1 | - | CASRSPGQGEGEQFF | TGTGCCAGCAGGTCCCCGGGACAGGGGGAGGGGGAGCAGTTCTTC
15 | TRBJ2-7 | TRBV29-1 | TRBD1 | - | CSAFTKKGASYEQYF | TGCAGCGCCTTTACAAAAAAGGGGGCGTCCTACGAGCAGTACTTC
15 | TRBJ2-1 | TRBV9 | TRBD2 | - | CASSVSLAGDHEQFF | TGTGCCAGCAGCGTAAGCCTAGCGGGAGATCATGAGCAGTTCTTC
12 | TRBJ1-2 | TRBV11-2 | - | - | CASSLVGYGYTF | TGTGCCAGCAGCTTAGTCGGCTATGGCTACACCTTC
14 | TRBJ1-3 | TRBV5-1 | - | - | CASSLDTSGNTIYF | TGCGCCAGCAGCTTGGACACCTCTGGAAACACCATATATTTT
17 | TRBJ2-3 | TRBV2 | TRBD2 | - | CASRTIKTSGIGDTQYF | TGTGCCAGCAGGACAATTAAGACTAGCGGGATTGGAGATACGCAGTATTTT
14 | TRBJ2-7 | TRBV2 | TRBD2 | - | CASSDWREWGEQYF | TGTGCCAGCAGTGATTGGCGGGAGTGGGGCGAGCAGTACTTC
16 | TRBJ2-7 | TRBV7-2 | TRBD1 | - | CASRLLPGQDTYEQYF | TGTGCCAGCAGACTCCTTCCCGGACAGGATACCTACGAGCAGTACTTC
14 | TRBJ2-1 | TRBV12-2 | - | - | CASRLAGTGHEQFF | TGTGCAAGTCGCTTAGCGGGGACTGGGCATGAGCAGTTCTTC
14 | TRBJ2-1 | TRBV30 | - | - | CAWSETGTMDEQFF | TGTGCCTGGAGTGAGACCGGGACAATGGATGAGCAGTTCTTC
15 | TRBJ2-5 | TRBV7-2 | TRBD2 | - | CASSSLAGGSGTQYF | TGTGCCAGCAGCTCACTAGCGGGAGGGAGTGGGACCCAGTACTTC
17 | TRBJ2-5 | TRBV5-4 | TRBD1 | - | CASSLGQGAKGRETQYF | TGTGCCAGCAGCTTGGGGCAGGGGGCGAAAGGGCGAGAGACCCAGTACTTC